Below, 24 T cell receptor beta chains from the same sample are listed, as sequenced in a study of monozygotic twins with inflammatory bowel disease. With the 5' RACE reads reprocessed, TCRdb shows one record per CDR3 protein and no DNA. In all, the sample yields some 450,000 distinct CDR3 sequences. The sequencing input was blood. All receptors derive from a human donor with ulcerative colitis or Crohn's disease, or a healthy co-twin of an affected twin (not recorded which).

The V call is TRBV7-3, the J call TRBJ2-4; TCRdb returns TRBD2, unconfirmable since there is no DNA. There are 14 residues in the CDR3. Germline CDR1 is SGHTA and CDR2 is FQGTGA. The CDR3 loop reads CASSSGLAGGIQYF.

The V call is TRBV11-2, the J call TRBJ1-5. Germline V lookup: CDR1 SGHAT, CDR2 FQNNGV. The CDR3 runs to 15 residues. CDR3 loop: CASSLDRDSNQPQHF.

The gene calls are TRBV7-9 and TRBJ1-4; TCRdb indicates TRBD1, and absent DNA this call remains unverified. The CDR3 totals 13 residues. Looked up from germline, CDR1 is SEHNR and CDR2 is FQNEAQ (reference sequence). The CDR3 region is CASSLGGGEKLFF.

This CDR3 reads CSVAGQGRDIQYF. The chain combines TRBV29-1 with TRBJ2-4; TCRdb names TRBD1, which stays unverified in the absence of DNA. There are 13 residues in the CDR3. CDR1 and CDR2 from the germline V gene are SQVTM and ANQGSEA. The variable domain in full, completed from reference TRBV29-1 and TRBJ2-4, reads SAVISQKPSRDICQRGTSLTIQCQVDSQVTMMFWYRQQPGQSLTLIATANQGSEATYESGFVIDKFPISRPNLTFSTLTVSNMSPEDSSIYLCSVAGQGRDIQYFGAGTRLSVL.

This chain links TRBV20-1 with TRBJ2-7. The CDR3 is 13 residues long. Per the germline V gene, CDR1 is DFQATT and CDR2 is SNEGSKA (reference sequence). Here the CDR3 reads CSARSELFREQYF.

This rearrangement joins TRBV6-6 to TRBJ2-5; no DNA is available, so the TRBD1 call from TCRdb remains unchecked. The V gene's germline CDR1 is MNHNY and CDR2 SVGAGI (reference sequence). CDR3 length: 13 residues. This chain's CDR3 is CASSRPGGETQYF.

This chain links TRBV12-3 or TRBV12-4 with TRBJ2-2; TCRdb outputs TRBD2, but without DNA this stays unchecked. The CDR3 consists of 14 residues. The CDR3 spells CASRKGLNTGELFF.

This CDR3 is CASSYSGRTHTEAFF. This sequence joins TRBV6-2 or TRBV6-3 and TRBJ1-1. The CDR3 runs to 15 residues. Germline V CDR1 and CDR2: MNHEY, SVGEGT.

The chain couples TRBV15 to TRBJ2-4; no DNA is available, so the TRBD1 call from TCRdb remains unchecked. CDR3 length: 12 amino acids. From germline, CDR1 is LNHNV and CDR2 YYDKDF (reference sequence). The CDR3: CATTQDKNIQYF.

The chain employs TRBV11-2 and TRBJ1-3. The length of the CDR3 is 12 residues. Germline-derived CDR1 and CDR2 are SGHAT and FQNNGV. CDR3 amino acids: CASSREGNTIYF.

The chain recombines TRBV7-2 with TRBJ2-1; without DNA, the TCRdb call of TRBD2 cannot be checked. The CDR3 runs to 20 residues. Germline V gene lookup returns CDR1 SGHTA and CDR2 FQGNSA. CDR3 sequence: CASSPRGGSGSILAYNEQFF.

The rearrangement joins TRBV6-2 or TRBV6-3 to TRBJ2-7. This CDR3 region has 14 residues. Germline CDR1 MNHEY, CDR2 SVGEGT. CDR3 loop: CASSSTSRAYEQYF.

The chain employs TRBV18 and TRBJ2-3. Germline V gene data show CDR1 as KGHSH and CDR2 as LQKENI. The CDR3 length is 13 residues. The CDR3 is CASSPPTTDTQYF. Complete variable domain (other parts from reference TRBV18 and TRBJ2-3): NAGVMQNPRHLVRRRGQEARLRCSPMKGHSHVYWYRQLPEEGLKFMVYLQKENIIDESGMPKERFSAEFPKEGPSILRIQQVVRGDSAAYFCASSPPTTDTQYFGPGTRLTVL.

This chain uses TRBV28 with TRBJ2-1; the TRBD1 assignment by TCRdb is unverifiable without DNA. Germline V CDR1 and CDR2: MDHEN, SYDVKM. The CDR3 has 17 residues. The CDR3 loop reads CASSFTGGRALDNEQFF.

This chain links TRBV5-1 with TRBJ2-1; TCRdb calls TRBD1, which cannot be checked without DNA. Germline V gene data show CDR1 as SGHRS and CDR2 as YFSETQ. The CDR3 length is 15 residues. The CDR3 spells CASSLNRASRDEQFF. Using reference TRBV5-1 and TRBJ2-1 for the parts outside the CDR3, the full variable domain is KAGVTQTPRYLIKTRGQQVTLSCSPISGHRSVSWYQQTPGQGLQFLFEYFSETQRNKGNFPGRFSGRQFSNSRSEMNVSTLELGDSALYLCASSLNRASRDEQFFGPGTRLTVL.

This chain connects TRBV18 to TRBJ2-2. This CDR3 is 12 amino acids long. Per germline, CDR1 KGHSH and CDR2 LQKENI. CDR3 region: CASSHGTGELFF.

V gene TRBV11-2 combines with J gene TRBJ2-3; TCRdb returns TRBD1, unconfirmable since there is no DNA. The V gene's germline CDR1 is SGHAT and CDR2 FQNNGV. The CDR3 covers 14 residues. CDR3 sequence: CASSAQRGPDTQYF. The full variable domain, completed using reference TRBV11-2 and TRBJ2-3, is EAGVAQSPRYKIIEKRQSVAFWCNPISGHATLYWYQQILGQGPKLLIQFQNNGVVDDSQLPKDRFSAERLKGVDSTLKIQPAKLEDSAVYLCASSAQRGPDTQYFGPGTRLTVL.

The genes are TRBV6-1 and TRBJ2-2; TCRdb lists TRBD1, though no DNA is available to test this call. Germline V gene data show CDR1 as MNHNS and CDR2 as SASEGT. This CDR3 has 14 amino acids. The CDR3 sequence: CASSRTANTGELFF.

J is TRBJ2-7 and V is TRBV3-1; the D call of TRBD2 rests on TCRdb alone, since no DNA is present to check it. CDR1 and CDR2 from the germline V gene are LGHDT and YNNKEL (reference sequence). CDR3 length: 13 amino acids. CDR3 in amino acids: CASSQVAGGEQYF.

The chain links TRBV5-1 to TRBJ2-1; TCRdb returns TRBD2, unconfirmable since there is no DNA. The CDR3 extends over 15 amino acids. Per germline, CDR1 SGHRS and CDR2 YFSETQ. The chain's CDR3 is CASSWRDSAPTEQFF.

V and J are TRBV5-4 and TRBJ2-5; no DNA is available, so the TRBD2 call from TCRdb remains unchecked. The CDR3 is 13 amino acids. The V gene's germline CDR1 is SGHNT and CDR2 YYREEE (reference sequence). The CDR3 spells CASSPADQETQYF.

The V and J genes are TRBV6-1 and TRBJ1-5; TCRdb's D gene call, TRBD1, goes unchecked for lack of DNA. The CDR3 contains 14 residues. CDR1 MNHNS and CDR2 SASEGT come from the germline V gene. CDR3 protein: CASRPDRDNQSQHF.

The chain combines TRBV12-3 or TRBV12-4 with TRBJ1-5; absent DNA, TCRdb's TRBD1 call cannot be checked. This CDR3 has 15 amino acids. CDR3 residues: CASTGDRAGNQPQHF.

The gene calls are TRBV7-2 and TRBJ2-5; TCRdb's D call, TRBD2, is unchecked because there is no DNA. The germline gives CDR1 SGHTA, CDR2 FQGNSA. This CDR3 is 15 amino acids long. The CDR3: CASSLGEWEQETQYF.